This T cell receptor (beta chain) came from a study of cytomegalovirus exposure and HLA in healthy donors. Study details: Early released data had about 80 million unique TCRs, all coming from HLA-typed donors. Study results and caveats: Later analysis demonstrated an association between a missense DCLRE1C variant and TCR beta V- and J-gene trimming. A highly shared variant cluster was judged a likely technical artifact. Researchers reportedly found TCR beta sequences accurately predicted most subjects' HLA-A and HLA-B alleles.

In the PCR, 60 Vbeta and 13 Jbeta primers were used. Sequencing used immunoSEQ multiplex PCR; TCRdb keeps in-frame clones, though not all of them. The table has 120,000 to 150,000 clones, about 80% seen once. Of note for this clone: Antigen specificity is unknown.

The receptor's source is a man aged 40-50 years in good health and CMV-seropositive. Sequencing was carried out using PBMCs.

CDR3 loop: CASSLRTGNTGELFF. DNA for the CDR3: TGCGCCAGCAGCCTACGGACAGGAAACACCGGGGAGCTGTTTTTT. The V call is TRBV5-1, the J call TRBJ2-2; 7 bases fit TRBD1. Germline V gene lookup returns CDR1 SGHRS and CDR2 YFSETQ. This CDR3 has 15 residues. The trim removed 4 bases at V and 2 bases at J, leaving 5 bases unmatched.